This T cell receptor (beta chain) was documented in a study of Ad26.COV2.S vaccination and SARS-CoV-2 variants. In the study overall: Donor allocation was to the COV1001 Ad26.COV2.S trial arm. Study-level points and caveats: CD8+ and CD4+ T cells specific for spike reportedly responded with substantial breadth after vaccination. Breadth and depth estimates from TCRs may understate total T cell responses.

As regards this clone: Its target is not known.

With 5 bases clipped from V and 6 bases from J, the junction kept 4 bases outside the gene matches. The CDR3 contains 13 residues. Per germline, CDR1 LGHNT and CDR2 FRNRAP. Treatment indicated: roughly 19 received Ad26.COV2.S at low or high dose, single or two shots; several received placebo; per-sample allocation not given. The study sampled participants on day 63 after the first vaccine or placebo injection. The shot given was an Ad26 vector that makes Wuhan-strain SARS-CoV-2 spike. Measured with immunoSEQ multiplex PCR; TCRdb has only the in-frame clones, and not every one. Of some 320,000 clones listed, 85% are singletons.

The chain recombines TRBV12-5 with TRBJ1-2; 9 bases match TRBD1. The receptor was isolated from a person aged 18 to 59 who received the Ad26.COV2.S COVID-19 vaccine or a placebo. Source: peripheral blood, taken in a trial of Ad26.COV2.S vaccine versus placebo. DNA of the CDR3: TGTGCTAGTGGTCCCGGGACAGGGAATGGCTACACCTTC. Encoded protein: CASGPGTGNGYTF.